This section outlines one T cell receptor beta chain sequence together with its context. Its antigen is unidentified. This sample was taken from a study of response to subunit inactivated influenza vaccine. TCRdb re-called the RT-PCR reads with MiXCR, one entry per CDR3 protein. The profile covers fewer than 800,000 distinct CDR3 sequences, with 15% to 18% appearing a single time and around 10% taken by the ten largest. Study conclusions and caveats: Researchers suggested that each seasonal influenza vaccination recruits few new T cells.

The sequence came from a man aged 50-59 years who received an inactivated influenza vaccine. Sequenced material: PBMCs from blood, taken 11 to 12 days after vaccination.

Written as DNA, the CDR3 is TGCAGTGTCCACACTAGCGGGGCCTACTCCGAGCAGTACTTC. Its translation: CSVHTSGAYSEQYF. The chain links TRBV20-1 to TRBJ2-7; 10 positions agree with TRBD2. Per the germline V gene, CDR1 is DFQATT and CDR2 is SNEGSKA (reference sequence). Trimming took 7 bases from V and 6 from J; bases not matched to a gene: 12. The CDR3 sequence is 14 residues long.